The 9 T cell receptor beta chains below all came from one sample that was sequenced in a study of cytomegalovirus exposure and HLA in healthy donors. The primer mix had 60 Vbeta and 13 Jbeta primers. TCRdb keeps only in-frame clones here, not all; method: immunoSEQ multiplex PCR. Recorded for this sample: tens of thousands of clones. Source material: PBMCs. All receptors come from a girl between 5 and 17 years old in good health and CMV-seropositive.

J is TRBJ1-2 and V is TRBV5-4; possible D gene TRBD1, 6 bases. The CDR3 has 16 amino acids. CDR1 and CDR2 (germline): SGHNT, YYREEE (reference sequence). V lost 2 bases to trimming and J lost 7 bases, with 21 bases between them. This CDR3 reads CASSLNRGASFRGYTF. In DNA form, the CDR3 reads TGTGCCAGCAGCTTAAACCGGGGGGCGAGTTTCCGTGGCTACACCTTC.

The J gene is TRBJ1-2, the V gene TRBV7-8; 10 nucleotides align to TRBD1. CDR1 is SGHVS, CDR2 FQNEAQ, per germline. V lost 4 bases to trimming and J lost 2 bases; unmatched junction nucleotides: 7. The CDR3 length is 16 residues. The CDR3 protein is CASSSYRGQGNYGYTF. The DNA for the CDR3 is TGTGCCAGCAGCTCTTATCGGGGACAGGGGAACTATGGCTACACCTTC.

The chain couples TRBV13 to TRBJ1-1; D may be TRBD1 (5 bases). From germline, CDR1 is PRHDT and CDR2 FYEKMQ (reference sequence). Trimming stripped 2 bases from V and 4 bases from J, with 17 bases between. The CDR3 has 16 amino acids. The CDR3 bases are TGTGCCAGCAGCTTAATGGACCAGGGTTCGGCCACTGAAGCTTTCTTT. This encodes CASSLMDQGSATEAFF. Full variable domain (missing parts from reference TRBV13 and TRBJ1-1): AAGVIQSPRHLIKEKRETATLKCYPIPRHDTVYWYQQGPGQDPQFLISFYEKMQSDKGSIPDRFSAQQFSDYHSELNMSSLELGDSALYFCASSLMDQGSATEAFFGQGTRLTVV.

The chain has TRBV9 and TRBJ2-2; 7 nucleotides line up with TRBD1. The ends lost 3 bases at V and 0 bases at J; junction bases unmatched: 2. Germline V gene data show CDR1 as SGDLS and CDR2 as YYNGEE. CDR3 size: 15 residues. DNA of the CDR3: TGTGCCAGCAGCGCCGGGACAGCGAACACCGGGGAGCTGTTTTTT. Its protein is CASSAGTANTGELFF.

This chain joins TRBV4-1 and TRBJ1-2, with D hard to call. Germline CDR1 is MGHRA and CDR2 is YSYEKL. The V gene lost 0 bases and the J gene lost 2 bases, with 10 bases spanning the gap. The CDR3 has 15 amino acids. CDR3 nucleotides: TGCGCCAGCAGCCAAGACAGTACGCTGAACTATGGCTACACCTTC. Translating gives CASSQDSTLNYGYTF.

In DNA, the CDR3 is TGCGCCAGCAGCTTTGACAGAACCATCTATGGCTACACCTTC. It translates to CASSFDRTIYGYTF. The rearrangement uses TRBV5-1 and TRBJ1-2, with D possibly being TRBD1 (5 bases). The V gene lost 2 bases and the J gene lost 4 bases, with 12 bases spanning the gap. The CDR3 is made up of 14 amino acids. Germline loops: CDR1 SGHRS, CDR2 YFSETQ.

The chain recombines TRBV4-1 with TRBJ2-5; D is possibly TRBD2 (6 bases). Per the germline V gene, CDR1 is MGHRA and CDR2 is YSYEKL. The CDR3 has 16 residues. V lost 1 base, J lost 0 bases, and 12 bases lay in between. The CDR3 DNA is TGCGCCAGCAGCCAAGTTACCGGGGGAAACCAAGAGACCCAGTACTTC. Its protein is CASSQVTGGNQETQYF.

Here the CDR3 reads CASAGTSSVDEQFF. The CDR3 nucleotides read TGTGCCAGTGCCGGGACTAGCTCGGTCGATGAGCAGTTCTTC. The chain links TRBV19 to TRBJ2-1, with TRBD2 matching 9 bases. This CDR3 spans 14 amino acids. The trim removed 8 bases at V and 8 bases at J, leaving 10 bases unmatched. From germline, CDR1 is LNHDA and CDR2 SQIVND (reference sequence).

J is TRBJ1-3 and V is TRBV28; D not certain. This CDR3 region has 16 residues. Germline loops: CDR1 MDHEN, CDR2 SYDVKM. V was cut by 6 bases and J by 0 bases, with 15 bases left in between. This chain's CDR3 is CASSLPGSLSGNTIYF. CDR3 bases: TGTGCCAGCAGCCTACCCGGGTCACTCTCTGGAAACACCATATATTTT.